A selection of T cell receptor beta chains follows, all from one sample in a study of T cell repertoires in cytomegalovirus infection. TCRdb itself ran the reads through MiXCR, one entry per CDR3 protein. The sample includes about 600,000 distinct CDR3 sequences, 20% to 30% seen only once; the top ten take 6.5% to 10%. The sample comprised CD8+ T cells from PBMCs. These receptors all stem from a human donor in good health (CMV status not recorded). Some clones in this sample may be carry-over from other donors' samples. The CDR3 runs from the conserved cysteine through the conserved F or W. Each record gives: J gene, V gene, clone size, D gene, CDR3 DNA, CDR3 protein. D genes are given only for firm matches. Clone size is given for some rows only: seen once, a few or many times, or a class if the clone is expanded.

TRBJ1-2,TRBV19,.,.,TGTGCCAGTAGTTGGACATCGACTAACTATGGCTACACCTTC,CASSWTSTNYGYTF
TRBJ2-1,TRBV5-6,.,.,TGTGCCAGCAGCTTGGAGCGTCTAAGCTACAATGAGCAGTTCTTC,CASSLERLSYNEQFF
TRBJ1-2,TRBV2,.,TRBD1,TGTGCCAGCAGTACAGGGGGCGCGATCTATGGCTACACCTTC,CASSTGGAIYGYTF
TRBJ2-1,TRBV15,once,TRBD1,TGTGCCACCAGCGGCGACAGGGGGCTATACAATGAGCAGTTCTTC,CATSGDRGLYNEQFF
TRBJ2-2,TRBV9,.,TRBD2,TGTGCCAGCAGCGTAGCTCCGGGACTAGCGGGCGGGAATCACACCGGGGAGCTGTTTTTT,CASSVAPGLAGGNHTGELFF
TRBJ1-1,TRBV20-1,many,.,TGCAGTGCCTCTTCCAGGGATGGGGACACTGAAGCTTTCTTT,CSASSRDGDTEAFF
TRBJ1-2,TRBV25-1,few,.,TGTGCCAGCAGTGATCCCATGACCCAGGTACTCCGTGGCTACACCTTC,CASSDPMTQVLRGYTF
TRBJ1-2,TRBV6-6,few,TRBD1,TGTGCCAGCAGTTACTCGACAGGGTTGGAAGGCTACACCTTC,CASSYSTGLEGYTF
TRBJ1-2,TRBV4-1,many,.,TGCGCCAGCAGCCAAGAGACAGCCGGTGGCTACACCTTC,CASSQETAGGYTF
TRBJ2-2,TRBV10-2,.,.,TGCGCCAGCAGTGAGTCGGAGACAGGACAAGTAACCGGGGAGCTGTTTTTT,CASSESETGQVTGELFF
TRBJ2-4,TRBV2,many,.,TGTGCCAGCAGAACGGTACTAGCCAAAAACATTCAGTACTTC,CASRTVLAKNIQYF
TRBJ2-5,TRBV7-9,few,TRBD2,TGTGCCAGCAGCTCGGGACTAGCGGACGAGGAGACCCAGTACTTC,CASSSGLADEETQYF
TRBJ2-3,TRBV9,.,TRBD2,TGTGCCAGCAGCGTACCAGTAGCGGGGGGCCAGGATACGCAGTATTTT,CASSVPVAGGQDTQYF
TRBJ2-2,TRBV7-6,once,.,TGTGTCAGCAGCCCAGACACCGGGGAGCTGTTTTTT,CVSSPDTGELFF
TRBJ1-5,TRBV14,.,TRBD1,TGTGCCAGCAGCCTCCGACAGGGCCGGCCCCAGCATTTT,CASSLRQGRPQHF
TRBJ1-4,TRBV6-5,many,.,TGTGCCAGTACACCTTATTTATTTACATCCGACCTGTTCCATGAAAAACTGTTTTTT,CASTPYLFTSDLFHEKLFF
TRBJ1-6,TRBV20-1,.,.,TGCAGTGCTAGAGCCCAATGGGCAGGGCTTTCACCCCTCCACTTT,CSARAQWAGLSPLHF
TRBJ1-2,TRBV14,.,TRBD1,TGTGCCAGCAGCTCGCCCGGGACAGGATATTATGGCTACACCTTC,CASSSPGTGYYGYTF
TRBJ2-7,TRBV20-1,.,.,TGCAGTGCCGAACCCCGGGACATGTGGACCCCCTACGAGCAGTACTTC,CSAEPRDMWTPYEQYF
TRBJ1-1,TRBV14,.,.,TGTGCCAGCAGCCAAGATTCCACCGTAGTAGGGCAGTGGAACACTGAAGCTTTCTTT,CASSQDSTVVGQWNTEAFF
TRBJ1-5,TRBV6-8,.,.,TGTGCCAGCAGTTACTCGATGGCTGGGGATCAGCCCCAGCATTTT,CASSYSMAGDQPQHF
TRBJ2-1,TRBV7-2,many,.,TGTGCCAGCAGCTTAGGGGGTAGCCTTTACAATGAGCAGTTCTTC,CASSLGGSLYNEQFF
TRBJ1-2,TRBV28,.,.,TGTGCCAGCAGCCCGAGGACGGTACGGGATGGCTACACCTTC,CASSPRTVRDGYTF
TRBJ2-1,TRBV7-8,few,TRBD2,TGTGCCAGCAGCTTAGCCTTAGCGGGGGGGAAGTTGGATGAGCAGTTCTTC,CASSLALAGGKLDEQFF
TRBJ2-1,TRBV4-3,few,.,TGCGCCAGCAGCCAACAACGTGGGCGGTGGGATGAGCAGTTCTTC,CASSQQRGRWDEQFF
TRBJ2-7,TRBV7-6,many,.,TGTGCCAGCAGCTACACAGCTAAGCCCTCCTACGAGCAGTACTTC,CASSYTAKPSYEQYF
TRBJ1-5,TRBV10-3,few,TRBD1,TGTGCCATCAGTGCAGGGACAGGGGATCAGCCCCAGCATTTT,CAISAGTGDQPQHF
TRBJ2-5,TRBV6-2/TRBV6-3,few,TRBD1,TGTGCCAGCAGCCACCTCTGGACAGGGGGCAGAGAGACCCAGTACTTC,CASSHLWTGGRETQYF
TRBJ1-1,TRBV5-1,few,.,TGCGCCAGCAGCTGGGCGGGGGAGGCTTTCTTT,CASSWAGEAFF
TRBJ2-2,TRBV2,many,.,TGTGCCAGCAGTGCGAGCGGATTAAACACCGGGGAGCTGTTTTTT,CASSASGLNTGELFF
TRBJ1-5,TRBV6-5,few,.,TGTGCCAGCAGGACGGGGGGGGGCAATCAGCCCCAGCATTTT,CASRTGGGNQPQHF
TRBJ2-3,TRBV20-1,.,TRBD2,TGCAGTGCTAGACCCAATCTAGCGGTCACAGATACGCAGTATTTT,CSARPNLAVTDTQYF
TRBJ1-1,TRBV7-9,few,.,TGTGCCAGCAGCTTAGAAGAGGCCCCCACTGAAGCTTTCTTT,CASSLEEAPTEAFF
TRBJ2-5,TRBV20-1,few,TRBD2,TGCAGTGCCGCCTTCCCCAGCGGGGGAGAGACCCAGTACTTC,CSAAFPSGGETQYF
TRBJ1-1,TRBV20-1,.,.,TGCAGTGCTCCTGACAGTTACGAAGCTTTCTTT,CSAPDSYEAFF
TRBJ1-2,TRBV7-9,.,TRBD1,TGTGCCAGCAGCTCGGGACAGGGGAGGAACTATGGCTACACCTTC,CASSSGQGRNYGYTF
TRBJ2-5,TRBV10-3,few,TRBD2,TGTGCCACCTCTAGACGGACTAGCGGAGAACAAGAGACCCAGTACTTC,CATSRRTSGEQETQYF
TRBJ2-1,TRBV29-1,few,.,TGCAGCGGGTCCAGCAATGAGCAGTTCTTC,CSGSSNEQFF
TRBJ2-3,TRBV14,many,TRBD1,TGTGCCAGCAGCAAGAGGACAGGGGTCCGCACAGATACGCAGTATTTT,CASSKRTGVRTDTQYF
TRBJ2-5,TRBV20-1,few,.,TGCAGTGCTAGAGACCCATTCGGACAGAGATACCAAGAGACCCAGTACTTC,CSARDPFGQRYQETQYF
TRBJ1-1,TRBV14,few,.,TGTGCCAGCAGCCAAGAATTGGGGGTCCCAGGGGAAGCTTTCTTT,CASSQELGVPGEAFF
TRBJ1-1,TRBV11-2,few,.,TGTGCCAGCAGCTTAGACGGGGCTTACACTGAAGCTTTCTTT,CASSLDGAYTEAFF